This T cell receptor (beta chain) was obtained from a study of cytomegalovirus exposure and HLA in healthy donors. Study details: Early release data held approximately 81 million unique TCRs from HLA-typed donors. Points from the study as a whole: In all likelihood, a cluster of highly shared sequence variants was a sequencing artifact. In a later analysis, most CMV-associated TCR beta chains appeared HLA-restricted. The listing of 150 to 200 TCR beta chains classed them as cytomegalovirus-associated.

V dropped 1 base and J dropped 7 bases, with 13 bases sitting between them. This CDR3 is built from 14 residues. Germline lookup yields CDR1 SEHNR and CDR2 FQNEAQ (reference sequence). PCR primers comprised 60 Vbeta and 13 Jbeta primers. Here immunoSEQ multiplex PCR was the method, and the copy in TCRdb shows in-frame clones only, minus some. The table records 120,000 or so clones, around three quarters of them present only once. Notes on this clone: The target antigen is unknown.

The origin of this receptor is a woman aged 45-65 years in good health and CMV-seronegative. Material: PBMCs. The chain has TRBV7-9 and TRBJ2-5; weak D call: TRBD1 (6 bases). The CDR3 here is CASSLEGVGGTQYF. CDR3 DNA sequence: TGTGCCAGCAGCTTAGAAGGAGTAGGGGGGACCCAGTACTTC.